Given below is one T cell receptor beta chain in context. The PCR had 60 Vbeta and 13 Jbeta primers. Some clones are missing from TCRdb's copy, which holds only in-frame ones; the method was immunoSEQ multiplex PCR. The sample shows 150,000 to 200,000 clones, 60% to 80% of them seen only once. This sample was included in a study of cytomegalovirus exposure and HLA in healthy donors. The CDR3 is 15 amino acids. The V segment lost 6 bases and the J segment 1 base; nucleotides outside the gene matches: 4. Germline CDR1 is MNHEY and CDR2 is SVGAGI. V and J are TRBV6-5 and TRBJ2-2; 8 nucleotides align to TRBD1. Sequencing used PBMCs. This sequence originates from a male donor in good health and CMV-seronegative. DNA for the CDR3: TGTGCCAGCAGACGGGACAGGTGGAACACCGGGGAGCTGTTTTTT. Its translation: CASRRDRWNTGELFF.